In its sample, the clone carrying this T cell receptor beta chain was seen many times. Antigen specificity is unknown. This sample is part of a study of spatial heterogeneity in lung cancer. Study-level points and caveats: The study found that expanded intratumoral alpha and beta TCR counts tracked tumor mutation counts.

V gave up 7 bases and J gave up 2 bases, with 9 bases separating them. The CDR3 sequence is 14 residues long. Germline loops: CDR1 MDHEN, CDR2 SYDVKM. As to time point: sample taken at primary tumor resection. TCRdb reprocessed the 5' RACE reads with MiXCR, giving one entry per CDR3 protein. The sample has some 14,000 distinct CDR3 sequences; 3% to 4% are singletons. The sequencing used lung tumor tissue, collected at surgery. This chain uses TRBV28 with TRBJ2-6; no clear D gene. This clonotype was obtained from a male donor with early-stage non-small cell lung cancer. The CDR3 protein is CASTDVTGANVLTF. CDR3 coding DNA: TGTGCCAGCACAGACGTTACTGGGGCCAACGTCCTGACTTTC.